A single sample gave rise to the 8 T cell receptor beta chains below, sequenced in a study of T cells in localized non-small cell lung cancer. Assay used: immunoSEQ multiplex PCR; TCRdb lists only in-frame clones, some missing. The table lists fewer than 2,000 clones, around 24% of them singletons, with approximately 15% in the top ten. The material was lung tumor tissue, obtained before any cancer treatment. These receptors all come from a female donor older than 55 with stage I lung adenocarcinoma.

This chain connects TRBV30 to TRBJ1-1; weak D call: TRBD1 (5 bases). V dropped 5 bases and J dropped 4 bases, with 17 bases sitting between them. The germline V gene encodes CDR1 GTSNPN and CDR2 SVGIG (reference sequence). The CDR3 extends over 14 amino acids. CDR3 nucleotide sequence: TGTGCCTGGGTCACCAGGGAGGGAGGCACTGAAGCTTTCTTT. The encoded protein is CAWVTREGGTEAFF.

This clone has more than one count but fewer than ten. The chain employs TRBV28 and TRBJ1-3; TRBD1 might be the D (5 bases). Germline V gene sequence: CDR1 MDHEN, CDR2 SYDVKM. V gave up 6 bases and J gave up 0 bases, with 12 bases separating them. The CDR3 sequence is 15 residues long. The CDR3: CASRGDRGSGNTIYF. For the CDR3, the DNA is TGTGCCAGCAGAGGGGACCGTGGCTCTGGAAACACCATATATTTT.

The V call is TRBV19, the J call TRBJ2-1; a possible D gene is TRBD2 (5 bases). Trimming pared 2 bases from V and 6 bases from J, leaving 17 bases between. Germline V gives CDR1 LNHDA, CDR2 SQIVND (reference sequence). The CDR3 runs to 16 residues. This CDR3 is CASSIWRSGVRNEQFF. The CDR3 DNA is TGTGCCAGTAGTATATGGAGGTCCGGGGTACGCAATGAGCAGTTCTTC.

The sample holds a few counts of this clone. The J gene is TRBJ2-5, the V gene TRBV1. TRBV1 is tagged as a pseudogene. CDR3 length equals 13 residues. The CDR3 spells CASSLVARETQYF. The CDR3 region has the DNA TGCGCCAGCAGCCTGGTAGCCAGGGAGACCCAGTACTTC.

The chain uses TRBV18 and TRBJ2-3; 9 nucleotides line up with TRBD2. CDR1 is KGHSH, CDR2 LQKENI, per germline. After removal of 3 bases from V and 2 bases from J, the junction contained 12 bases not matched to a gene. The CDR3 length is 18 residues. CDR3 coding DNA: TGTGCCAGCTCACCCTCAGGGAGCGCGGGAGGGAACACAGATACGCAGTATTTT. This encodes CASSPSGSAGGNTDTQYF.

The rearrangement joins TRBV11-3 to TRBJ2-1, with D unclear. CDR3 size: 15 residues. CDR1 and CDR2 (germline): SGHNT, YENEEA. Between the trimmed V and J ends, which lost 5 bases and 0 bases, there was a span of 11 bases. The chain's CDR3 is CASSGIKSSYNEQFF. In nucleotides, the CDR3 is TGTGCCAGCAGCGGGATTAAGAGCTCCTACAATGAGCAGTTCTTC.

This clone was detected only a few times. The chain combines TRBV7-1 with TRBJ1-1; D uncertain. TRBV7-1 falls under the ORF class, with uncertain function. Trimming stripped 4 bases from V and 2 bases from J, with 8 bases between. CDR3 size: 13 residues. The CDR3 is CASSLSGNTEAFF. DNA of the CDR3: TGTGCCAGCAGCTTATCAGGCAACACTGAAGCTTTCTTT.

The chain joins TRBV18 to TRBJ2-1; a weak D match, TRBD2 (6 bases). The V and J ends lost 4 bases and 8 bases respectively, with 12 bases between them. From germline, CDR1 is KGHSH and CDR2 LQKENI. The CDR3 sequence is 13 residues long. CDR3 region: CASSLGTGDEQFF. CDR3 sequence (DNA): TGTGCCAGCTCACTTGGGACTGGAGATGAGCAGTTCTTC.